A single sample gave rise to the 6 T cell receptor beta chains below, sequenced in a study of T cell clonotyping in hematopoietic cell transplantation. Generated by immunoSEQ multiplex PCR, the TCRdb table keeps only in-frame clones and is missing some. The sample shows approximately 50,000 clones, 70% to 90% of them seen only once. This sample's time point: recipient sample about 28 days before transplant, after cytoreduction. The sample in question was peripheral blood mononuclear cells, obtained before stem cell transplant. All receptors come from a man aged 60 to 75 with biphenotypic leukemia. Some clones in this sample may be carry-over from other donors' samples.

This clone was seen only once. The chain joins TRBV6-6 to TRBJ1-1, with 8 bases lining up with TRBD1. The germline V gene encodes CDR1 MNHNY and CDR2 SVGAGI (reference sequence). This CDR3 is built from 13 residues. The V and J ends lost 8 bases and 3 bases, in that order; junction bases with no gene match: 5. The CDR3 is CASGLTGDTEAFF. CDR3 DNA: TGTGCCAGCGGTCTGACAGGGGACACTGAAGCTTTCTTT.

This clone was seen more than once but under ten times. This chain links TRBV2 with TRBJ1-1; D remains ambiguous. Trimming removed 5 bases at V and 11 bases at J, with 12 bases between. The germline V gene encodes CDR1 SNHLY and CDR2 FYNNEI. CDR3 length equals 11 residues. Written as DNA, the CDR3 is TGTGCCAGCAGTTTACCAGTAGGGGCTTTCTTT. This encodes CASSLPVGAFF.

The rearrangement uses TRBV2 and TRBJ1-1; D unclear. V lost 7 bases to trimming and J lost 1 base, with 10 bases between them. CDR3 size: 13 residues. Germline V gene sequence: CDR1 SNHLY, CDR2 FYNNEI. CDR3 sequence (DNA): TGTGCCAGCACGCTAGGTAGGAACACTGAAGCTTTCTTT. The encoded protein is CASTLGRNTEAFF.

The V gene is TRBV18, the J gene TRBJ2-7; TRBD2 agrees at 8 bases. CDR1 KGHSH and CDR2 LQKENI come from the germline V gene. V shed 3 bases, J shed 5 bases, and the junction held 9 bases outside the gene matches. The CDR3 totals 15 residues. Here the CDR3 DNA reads TGTGCCAGCTCACCCGCGGGGGGCGAAAACAACGAGCAGTACTTC. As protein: CASSPAGGENNEQYF.

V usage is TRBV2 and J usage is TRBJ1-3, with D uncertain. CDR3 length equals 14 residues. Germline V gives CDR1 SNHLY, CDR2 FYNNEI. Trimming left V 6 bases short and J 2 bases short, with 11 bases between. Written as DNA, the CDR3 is TGTGCCAGCAGCGTTTTGGTAACTGGAAACACCATATATTTT. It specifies CASSVLVTGNTIYF.

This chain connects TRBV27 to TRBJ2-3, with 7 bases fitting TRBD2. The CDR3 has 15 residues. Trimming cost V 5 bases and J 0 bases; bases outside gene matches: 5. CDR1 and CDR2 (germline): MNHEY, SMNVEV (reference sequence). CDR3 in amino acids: CASSPSSGSTDTQYF. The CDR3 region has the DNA TGTGCCAGCAGTCCGTCTAGCGGTAGCACAGATACGCAGTATTTT.